This T cell receptor (beta chain) was recovered during a study of OX40 agonist ivuxolimab in advanced cancers. For the study at large: At doses from 0.01 to 10 mg/kg, patients were given intravenous ivuxolimab every 2 weeks. Hepatocellular carcinoma, melanoma, renal cell or head and neck cancer was diagnosed in the dose-escalation patients.

Notes on the study in general: More expanded clones were seen, on average, in CD8+ T cells than in CD4+.

Using immunoSEQ multiplex PCR, the repertoire was profiled, and TCRdb retains in-frame clones only, with some absent. There are approximately 60,000 clones in the sample; about 83% occur only once, and around 9.5% lies in the top ten. A note on this clone: The antigen remains unidentified.

The material was CD4+ or CD8+ T cells sorted from blood, obtained in a trial of the OX40 agonist ivuxolimab. The TCR originated in an adult with an advanced solid tumor such as melanoma, head and neck, liver or kidney cancer.

The DNA for the CDR3 is TGCGCCAGCAGCTTGGAGGCTAGCGGGAGGGCCGGGGGGATCACAGATACGCAGTATTTT. Translation: CASSLEASGRAGGITDTQYF. The chain recombines TRBV5-1 with TRBJ2-3; 12 bases are shared with TRBD2. CDR1 is SGHRS, CDR2 YFSETQ, per germline. The trim removed 0 bases at V and 2 bases at J, leaving 13 bases unmatched. The CDR3 has 20 amino acids.